The T cell receptor beta chain under discussion was sequenced for a study of beta chain features in type 1 diabetes. The study reverse transcribed the entire isolated RNA, so it sequenced expressed TCRB transcripts. Produced via immunoSEQ multiplex PCR; TCRdb's table is partial and in-frame only. The sample contains a few hundred thousand clones, approximately 15% of which appear only once. Germline CDR1 is MDHEN and CDR2 is SYDVKM. V was cut by 4 bases and J by 7 bases, with 10 bases left in between. This CDR3 is 12 amino acids long. This clone was seen more than once but under ten times. Its antigen is currently unknown. Study findings and constraints: For type 1 diabetes patients, VDJ junctions showed fewer insertions and more deletions. Naive, central memory and Treg TCRB repertoires appeared more alike in patients than in healthy donors.

It was via CD45RO/CCR7/CD25/CD127/CD95/CD27 that CD4+ naive, central memory, regulatory and stem cell-like memory cells were sorted. This receptor was identified in a woman between 18 and 29 years old in good health. This rearrangement joins TRBV28 to TRBJ1-1, with a tentative D call TRBD1 (5 bases). Sequencing was done on a sample of naive CD4+ T cells from blood. CDR3: CASSSQGIEAFF. In DNA form, the CDR3 reads TGTGCCAGCAGTTCCCAGGGAATTGAAGCTTTCTTT.